Listed here are 28 T cell receptor beta chains from one sample, sequenced in a study of shared clonotypes between healthy human individuals. Only CD45RO-negative cells positively selected for CCR7 counted as naive CD8 cells, so terminally differentiated effector memory CD45RA+ cells were excluded. TCRdb's copy holds only in-frame clones and misses some; the assay was immunoSEQ multiplex PCR. The sample contains roughly 1,800,000 clones, about 94% of which appear only once. The sequencing input was naive CD8+ T cells sorted from blood. These receptors all come from a young man in good health.

This CDR3 reads CASSERGFYEQYF. DNA of the CDR3: TGTGCCAGCAGCGAACGGGGGTTCTACGAGCAGTACTTC. J is TRBJ2-7 and V is TRBV9, with D possibly being TRBD2 (6 bases). The CDR3 loop spans 13 amino acids. Deletions cut 3 bases from V and 3 bases from J, with 10 bases between. Germline-derived CDR1 and CDR2 are SGDLS and YYNGEE.

V and J are TRBV12-5 and TRBJ2-1; TRBD1 or TRBD2 may be the D gene (5 bases each). V was cut by 6 bases and J by 4 bases, with 13 bases left in between. CDR3 length: 14 amino acids. CDR1 is LGHNT and CDR2 is FRNRAP in the germline V gene. As DNA, the CDR3 is TGTGCTAGTGGCCCGATCGAGGGGTACAATGAGCAGTTCTTC. As protein: CASGPIEGYNEQFF.

The chain employs TRBV25-1 and TRBJ2-2, with D hard to call. CDR1 is MGHDK and CDR2 is SYGVNS in the germline V gene. With 8 bases removed from V and 7 bases from J, the gap between germline ends came to 11 bases. The CDR3 length is 12 residues. The CDR3 DNA follows: TGTGCCAGCCGCCCCCTATACGGGGAGCTGTTTTTT. Protein sequence: CASRPLYGELFF.

The rearrangement links TRBV4-1 to TRBJ2-5; 7 nucleotides match TRBD2. The assigned J gene may be wrong: the sequence end matches TRBJ2-7 better. This CDR3 region has 16 residues. The germline CDR1 and CDR2 sequences are MGHRA and YSYEKL. The CDR3 is CASSQEFGGTSYEQYF. The CDR3, as DNA: TGCGCCAGCAGCCAAGAATTCGGGGGGACCTCCTACGAGCAGTACTTC.

V gene TRBV2 combines with J gene TRBJ2-5; D may match TRBD1 or TRBD2 (6 bases each). V was shortened by 8 bases and J by 0 bases, with 13 bases between the two germline ends. This CDR3 spans 14 amino acids. Germline V gives CDR1 SNHLY, CDR2 FYNNEI. CDR3 sequence (DNA): TGTGCCAGCCAGGGGACTTCGTACCAAGAGACCCAGTACTTC. Translation gives CASQGTSYQETQYF.

The chain joins TRBV27 to TRBJ2-2; no firm D call. There are 14 residues in the CDR3. The germline V gene has CDR1 MNHEY and CDR2 SMNVEV (reference sequence). V was cut by 4 bases and J by 6 bases, with 12 bases left in between. Written as DNA, the CDR3 is TGTGCCAGCAGTTGGGTAGGGTCCGCCGGGGAGCTGTTTTTT. Amino acid sequence: CASSWVGSAGELFF.

The rearrangement uses TRBV11-1 and TRBJ1-4; possibly TRBD1 for D (6 bases). Trimming shortened V by 4 bases and J by 2 bases, and 11 bases separated the two germline ends. This CDR3 is built from 15 residues. Per germline, CDR1 SGHAT and CDR2 FQDESV (reference sequence). The CDR3 DNA sequence: TGTGCCAGCAGCTCACGGCAGGGGACTAATGAAAAACTGTTTTTT. Translation: CASSSRQGTNEKLFF.

The rearrangement uses TRBV7-2 and TRBJ2-7; no definite D call. Germline V gene data show CDR1 as SGHTA and CDR2 as FQGNSA. Between the trimmed V and J ends, which lost 5 bases and 7 bases, there was a span of 18 bases. The CDR3 loop spans 14 amino acids. DNA for the CDR3: TGTGCCAGCAGCAAATCCGTATCCCCCTGGGAGCAGTACTTC. This translates into CASSKSVSPWEQYF.

CDR3 nucleotide sequence: TGTGCCAGCTCACCCGCCGGCGGGCATGGCTATGGCTACACCTTC. This sequence encodes CASSPAGGHGYGYTF. This chain connects TRBV18 to TRBJ1-2, with unresolved D. CDR1 and CDR2 (germline): KGHSH, LQKENI. The CDR3 totals 15 residues. V gave up 3 bases and J gave up 4 bases, with 15 bases separating them.

This clone was detected only once. The chain combines TRBV4-1 with TRBJ2-2, with TRBD1 identical over 8 bases. The junction had 11 bases not matched to a gene; V was cut back by 2 bases and J by 6 bases. The CDR3 runs 17 residues. Germline V CDR1 and CDR2: MGHRA, YSYEKL. The DNA for the CDR3 is TGCGCCAGCAGCCAATATCCACAGGGGGAGCTACCCGGGGAGCTGTTTTTT. Translation: CASSQYPQGELPGELFF.

The chain combines TRBV10-2 with TRBJ2-7; weak D call: TRBD1 (6 bases). Germline V CDR1 and CDR2: WSHSY, SAAADI. The CDR3 extends over 12 amino acids. Trimming pared 6 bases from V and 6 bases from J, leaving 12 bases between. CDR3 amino acids: CASRGTGPEQYF. In nucleotides, the CDR3 is TGCGCCAGCAGAGGAACAGGGCCCGAGCAGTACTTC.

In this sample, this clone turned up once. CDR3 sequence (DNA): TGTGCCAGCAGCCAGGAGGACACTGAAGCTTTCTTT. It yields the protein CASSQEDTEAFF. This rearrangement joins TRBV9 to TRBJ1-1; D gene unclear. The CDR3 loop spans 12 amino acids. Per germline, CDR1 SGDLS and CDR2 YYNGEE. Trimming pared 4 bases from V and 3 bases from J, leaving 7 bases between.

This clone was seen once. CDR3: CASSLRGEGSSYEQYF. CDR3 sequence (DNA): TGTGCCAGCAGTTTAAGAGGGGAAGGGAGCTCCTACGAGCAGTACTTC. The V and J genes are TRBV28 and TRBJ2-7; D may correspond to TRBD1 or TRBD2 (5 bases each). The V end was cut by 2 bases, the J end by 0 bases, with 14 bases between. Germline V lookup: CDR1 MDHEN, CDR2 SYDVKM. There are 16 residues in the CDR3. The full variable domain, its missing parts supplied by reference TRBV28 and TRBJ2-7, is DVKVTQSSRYLVKRTGEKVFLECVQDMDHENMFWYRQDPGLGLRLIYFSYDVKMKEKGDIPEGYSVSREKKERFSLILESASTNQTSMYLCASSLRGEGSSYEQYFGPGTRLTVT.

The CDR3 protein is CASSRLGPYEQYF. CDR3 DNA sequence: TGCGCCAGCAGCCGCCTGGGTCCCTACGAGCAGTACTTC. This chain uses TRBV4-1 with TRBJ2-5, with D uncertain. The J call may be faulty, since TRBJ2-7 better matches the DNA end. CDR3 length: 13 residues. Per the germline V gene, CDR1 is MGHRA and CDR2 is YSYEKL.

The chain combines TRBV11-2 with TRBJ1-5; D is unclear. V shed 4 bases and J shed 5 bases, with 9 bases lying between them. The CDR3 contains 13 residues. Germline loops: CDR1 SGHAT, CDR2 FQNNGV. The CDR3 nucleotides read TGTGCCAGCAGCTCCGCAGACCATCAGCCCCAGCATTTT. This codes for CASSSADHQPQHF.

This clone was picked up one time. The chain joins TRBV4-3 to TRBJ1-1, with 7 bases identical to TRBD1. J was trimmed by 0 bases and V by 0 bases; bases with no gene match: 4. The CDR3 has 16 residues. From germline, CDR1 is LGHNA and CDR2 YSLEER. CDR3 nucleotide sequence: TGCGCCAGCAGCCAAGATCGGGACAGCTTGAACACTGAAGCTTTCTTT. It yields the protein CASSQDRDSLNTEAFF.

The V and J genes are TRBV6-5 and TRBJ1-1; 8 nucleotides align to TRBD1. Trimming took 5 bases from V and 11 from J; bases not matched to a gene: 10. The CDR3 contains 13 residues. Germline V gene sequence: CDR1 MNHEY, CDR2 SVGAGI. The CDR3 protein is CASSIGQGNYAFF. The CDR3 DNA follows: TGTGCCAGCAGTATCGGACAGGGCAATTACGCTTTCTTT.

There are a few counts of this clone. V is TRBV18 and J is TRBJ2-7, with no clear D. The CDR3 contains 14 residues. Germline V gene data show CDR1 as KGHSH and CDR2 as LQKENI. The germline V and J ends were trimmed by 1 base and 2 bases, with 9 bases remaining between them. The CDR3 sequence is CASSPQPETYEQYF. CDR3 bases: TGTGCCAGCTCACCACAGCCCGAGACCTACGAGCAGTACTTC.

The genes are TRBV18 and TRBJ2-7; 7 bases are a match to TRBD2. Germline V gene lookup returns CDR1 KGHSH and CDR2 LQKENI. Losses at the gene ends were 8 bases for V and 6 bases for J; bases not matched to a gene: 13. CDR3 length equals 14 residues. The CDR3 coding sequence is TGTGCCAGCACCCCAGCGCGGGAGTTTCCCGAGCAGTACTTC. It translates to CASTPAREFPEQYF. Drawing the rest from reference TRBV18 and TRBJ2-7, the complete variable domain is NAGVMQNPRHLVRRRGQEARLRCSPMKGHSHVYWYRQLPEEGLKFMVYLQKENIIDESGMPKERFSAEFPKEGPSILRIQQVVRGDSAAYFCASTPAREFPEQYFGPGTRLTVT.

This CDR3 is CSVAEDHEQYF. CDR3 coding DNA: TGCAGCGTTGCGGAGGACCACGAGCAGTACTTC. The chain recombines TRBV29-1 with TRBJ2-5, with a tentative D call TRBD2 (5 bases). Matching the DNA end better, TRBJ2-7 makes the J call doubtful. The CDR3 consists of 11 residues. The germline CDR1 and CDR2 sequences are SQVTM and ANQGSEA.

V is TRBV27 and J is TRBJ1-1; unclear D gene. Between the trimmed V and J ends, which lost 6 bases and 0 bases, there was a span of 11 bases. CDR1 and CDR2 from the germline V gene are MNHEY and SMNVEV (reference sequence). The CDR3 sequence is 14 residues long. The CDR3 DNA is TGTGCCAGCAGAACTCAGTATATGAACACTGAAGCTTTCTTT. Translated, it gives CASRTQYMNTEAFF.

Comment on this clone: The sample carries other DNA sequences with the same CDR3. The chain has TRBV9 and TRBJ2-1; 9 bases are shared with TRBD2. Trimming took 0 bases from V and 7 from J; bases not matched to a gene: 5. Germline CDR1 reads SGDLS; CDR2 reads YYNGEE. The CDR3 covers 15 residues. The CDR3 protein is CASSVEGLAGNEQFF. CDR3 nucleotide sequence: TGTGCCAGCAGCGTAGAGGGTCTAGCGGGGAATGAGCAGTTCTTC.

The V gene is TRBV30, the J gene TRBJ2-5; possible D gene TRBD2, 5 bases. This CDR3 comprises 15 residues. Germline-derived CDR1 and CDR2 are GTSNPN and SVGIG (reference sequence). Trimming stripped 0 bases from V and 1 base from J, with 12 bases between. The CDR3 nucleotides read TGTGCCTGGAGTGTTGGGTCCAGCGGCCAAGAGACCCAGTACTTC. Translation gives CAWSVGSSGQETQYF.

The chain employs TRBV7-2 and TRBJ2-7; 13 bases map to TRBD2. The germline V gene encodes CDR1 SGHTA and CDR2 FQGNSA. J lost 6 bases, V lost 3 bases, and 2 bases had no gene match. The length of the CDR3 is 14 residues. The CDR3 DNA sequence: TGTGCCAGCAGCTTCACTAGCGGGAGGGGCGAGCAGTACTTC. Translating it yields CASSFTSGRGEQYF.

The DNA for the CDR3 is TGTGCCAGCAGTGAGCTTGCGAACACTGAAGCTTTCTTT. It translates to CASSELANTEAFF. The V and J genes are TRBV6-4 and TRBJ1-1; D gene ambiguous. Trimming shortened V by 3 bases and J by 1 base, and 6 bases separated the two germline ends. The germline gives CDR1 MRHNA, CDR2 SNTAGT. The length of the CDR3 is 13 residues.

The chain has TRBV6-1 and TRBJ1-1; the D is unclear. The V and J ends lost 0 bases and 11 bases respectively, with 13 bases between them. The germline V gene encodes CDR1 MNHNS and CDR2 SASEGT. CDR3 length: 13 amino acids. DNA for the CDR3: TGTGCCAGCAGTGAAGCGACCAAGGATGCCGCTTTCTTT. The encoded protein is CASSEATKDAAFF.

V usage is TRBV4-2 and J usage is TRBJ2-7, with D possibly called TRBD1 or TRBD2 (6 bases each). Trimming cost V 4 bases and J 6 bases, with 13 bases left between them. The CDR3 spans 13 residues. CDR1 is LGHNA and CDR2 is YNFKEQ in the germline V gene. This CDR3 is CASSPTEGGEQYF. CDR3 nucleotides: TGTGCCAGCAGCCCTACGGAGGGGGGCGAGCAGTACTTC.

The gene calls are TRBV14 and TRBJ2-7; 7 bases fit TRBD1. J was trimmed by 1 base and V by 5 bases; bases with no gene match: 14. CDR3 length: 17 residues. Germline CDR1 is SGHDN and CDR2 is FVKESK. The CDR3 protein is CASSSQSPRQGSYEQYF. CDR3 nucleotide sequence: TGTGCCAGCAGCTCGCAAAGCCCTAGACAGGGTTCCTACGAGCAGTACTTC. Combining the CDR3 with reference TRBV14 and TRBJ2-7 gives the whole variable domain EAGVTQFPSHSVIEKGQTVTLRCDPISGHDNLYWYRRVMGKEIKFLLHFVKESKQDESGMPNNRFLAERTGGTYSTLKVQPAELEDSGVYFCASSSQSPRQGSYEQYFGPGTRLTVT.